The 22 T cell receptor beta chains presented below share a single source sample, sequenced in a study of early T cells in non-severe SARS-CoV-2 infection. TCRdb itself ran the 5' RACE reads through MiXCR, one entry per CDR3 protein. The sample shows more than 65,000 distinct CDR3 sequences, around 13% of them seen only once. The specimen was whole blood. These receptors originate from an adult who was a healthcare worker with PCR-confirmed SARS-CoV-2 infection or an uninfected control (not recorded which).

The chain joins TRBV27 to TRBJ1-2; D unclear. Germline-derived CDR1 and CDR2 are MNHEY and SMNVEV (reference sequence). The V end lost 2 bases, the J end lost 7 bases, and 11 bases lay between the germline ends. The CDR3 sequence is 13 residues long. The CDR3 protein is CASSLRGSPGYTF. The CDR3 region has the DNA TGTGCCAGCAGTTTACGAGGTTCTCCTGGCTACACCTTC.

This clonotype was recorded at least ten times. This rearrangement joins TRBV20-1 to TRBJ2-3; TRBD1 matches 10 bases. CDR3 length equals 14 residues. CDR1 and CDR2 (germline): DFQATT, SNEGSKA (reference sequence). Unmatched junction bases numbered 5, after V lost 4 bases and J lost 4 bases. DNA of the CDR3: TGCAGTGCTACAGGACAGGGGGTAGCAGATACGCAGTATTTT. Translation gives CSATGQGVADTQYF.

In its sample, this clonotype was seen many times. The DNA for the CDR3 is TGTGCCAGCAGTGGGGGAGGAAATGAGCAGTTCTTC. Its protein is CASSGGGNEQFF. The chain uses TRBV2 and TRBJ2-1; D perhaps matches TRBD2 (6 bases). Germline-derived CDR1 and CDR2 are SNHLY and FYNNEI. The CDR3 runs to 12 residues. Trimming took 4 bases from V and 7 from J, leaving 8 bases between them.

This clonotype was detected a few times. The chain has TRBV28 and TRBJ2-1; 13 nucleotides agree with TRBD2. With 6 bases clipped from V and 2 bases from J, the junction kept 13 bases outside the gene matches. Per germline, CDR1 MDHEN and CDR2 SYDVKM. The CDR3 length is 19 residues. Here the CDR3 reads CASRATSGRADGPYNEQFF. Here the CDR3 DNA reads TGTGCCAGCAGAGCTACTAGCGGGAGGGCCGATGGGCCCTACAATGAGCAGTTCTTC.

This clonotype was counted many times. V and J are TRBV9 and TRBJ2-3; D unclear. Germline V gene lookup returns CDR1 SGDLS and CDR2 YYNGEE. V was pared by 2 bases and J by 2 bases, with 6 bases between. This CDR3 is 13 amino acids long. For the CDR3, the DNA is TGTGCCAGCAGCGTTGGCTTCACAGATACGCAGTATTTT. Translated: CASSVGFTDTQYF.

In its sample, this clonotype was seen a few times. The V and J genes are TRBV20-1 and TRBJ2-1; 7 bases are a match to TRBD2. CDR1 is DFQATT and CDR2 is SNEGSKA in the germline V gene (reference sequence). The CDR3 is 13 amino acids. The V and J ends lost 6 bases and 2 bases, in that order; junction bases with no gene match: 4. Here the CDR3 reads CSAIGTTYNEQFF. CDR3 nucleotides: TGCAGTGCAATCGGGACTACCTACAATGAGCAGTTCTTC.

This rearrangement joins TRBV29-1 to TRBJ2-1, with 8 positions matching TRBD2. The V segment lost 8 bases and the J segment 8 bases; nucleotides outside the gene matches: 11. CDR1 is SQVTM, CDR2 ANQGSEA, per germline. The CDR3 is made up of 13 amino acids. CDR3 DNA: TGCAGCTCTGACGGGGGGGCTTTGGATGAGCAGTTCTTC. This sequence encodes CSSDGGALDEQFF.

The CDR3 nucleotides are TGTGCCAGCACCGAGAGGGCGGGCACCGGGGAGCTGTTTTTT. It translates to CASTERAGTGELFF. The chain employs TRBV9 and TRBJ2-2; TRBD2 is a possible D gene (5 bases). CDR3 length: 14 amino acids. The germline V gene encodes CDR1 SGDLS and CDR2 YYNGEE. The V end was cut by 6 bases, the J end by 4 bases, with 13 bases between.

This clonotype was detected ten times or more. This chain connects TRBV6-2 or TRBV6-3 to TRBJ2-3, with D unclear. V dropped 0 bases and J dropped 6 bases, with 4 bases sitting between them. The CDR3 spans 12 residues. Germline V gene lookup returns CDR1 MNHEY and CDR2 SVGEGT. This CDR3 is CASSYSMDTQYF. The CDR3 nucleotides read TGTGCCAGCAGTTACTCGATGGATACGCAGTATTTT.

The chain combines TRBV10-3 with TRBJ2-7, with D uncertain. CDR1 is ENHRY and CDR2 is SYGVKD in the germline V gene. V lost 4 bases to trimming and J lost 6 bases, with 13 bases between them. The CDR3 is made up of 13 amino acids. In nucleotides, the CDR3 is TGTGCCATCAGTGGGGGTCCTTCGGGCGAGCAGTACTTC. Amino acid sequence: CAISGGPSGEQYF.

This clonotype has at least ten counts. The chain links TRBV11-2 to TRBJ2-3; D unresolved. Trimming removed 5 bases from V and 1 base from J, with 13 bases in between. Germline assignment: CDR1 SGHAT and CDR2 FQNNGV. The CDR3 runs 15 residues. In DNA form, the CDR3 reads TGTGCCAGCAGCCCCTGGACCTTACGCACAGATACGCAGTATTTT. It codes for CASSPWTLRTDTQYF.

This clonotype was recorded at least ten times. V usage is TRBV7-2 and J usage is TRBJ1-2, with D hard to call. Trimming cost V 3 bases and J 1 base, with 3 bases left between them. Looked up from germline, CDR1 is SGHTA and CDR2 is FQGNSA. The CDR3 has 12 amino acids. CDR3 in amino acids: CASSLDNYGYTF. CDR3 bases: TGTGCCAGCAGCTTGGATAACTATGGCTACACCTTC.

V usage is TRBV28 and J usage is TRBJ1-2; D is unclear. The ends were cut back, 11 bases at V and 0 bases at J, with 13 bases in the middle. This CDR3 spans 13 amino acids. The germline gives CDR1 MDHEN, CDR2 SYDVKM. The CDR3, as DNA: TGTGCCCTCCTCGGGAGGGCTAACTATGGCTACACCTTC. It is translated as CALLGRANYGYTF.

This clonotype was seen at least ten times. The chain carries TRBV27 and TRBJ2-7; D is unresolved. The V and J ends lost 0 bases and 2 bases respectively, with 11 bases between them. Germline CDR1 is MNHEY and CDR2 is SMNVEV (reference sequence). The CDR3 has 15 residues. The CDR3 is CASSLSPDGTYEQYF. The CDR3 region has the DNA TGTGCCAGCAGTTTATCTCCCGATGGAACCTACGAGCAGTACTTC.

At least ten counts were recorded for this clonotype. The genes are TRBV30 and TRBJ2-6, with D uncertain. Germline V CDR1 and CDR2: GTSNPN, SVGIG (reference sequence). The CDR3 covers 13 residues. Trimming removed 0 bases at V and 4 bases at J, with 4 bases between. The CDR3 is CAWSVTGANVLTF. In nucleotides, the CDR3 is TGTGCCTGGAGTGTCACCGGGGCCAACGTCCTGACTTTC.

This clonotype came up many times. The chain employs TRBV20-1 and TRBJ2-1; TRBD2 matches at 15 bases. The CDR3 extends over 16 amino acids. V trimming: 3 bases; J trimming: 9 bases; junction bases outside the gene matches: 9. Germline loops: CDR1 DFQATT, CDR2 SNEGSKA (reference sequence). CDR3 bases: TGCAGTGCTAGGGGACTAGCGGGAGGTGATTCAGCTGAGCAGTTCTTC. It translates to CSARGLAGGDSAEQFF.

CDR3 DNA sequence: TGTGCCAGCAGTTTCGAGCGGATCCTACTAGAGGGTGAGCAGTTCTTC. Encoded protein: CASSFERILLEGEQFF. The chain is built from TRBV12-3 or TRBV12-4 and TRBJ2-1; tentatively, D is TRBD2 (5 bases). The V end was cut by 3 bases, the J end by 9 bases, with 21 bases between. CDR3 size: 16 residues.

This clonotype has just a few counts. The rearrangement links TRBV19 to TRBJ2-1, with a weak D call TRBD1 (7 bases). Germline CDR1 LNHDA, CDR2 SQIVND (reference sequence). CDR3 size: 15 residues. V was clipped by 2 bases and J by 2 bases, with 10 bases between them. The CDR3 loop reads CASSITGEAYNEQFF. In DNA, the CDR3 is TGTGCCAGTAGTATAACAGGGGAGGCCTACAATGAGCAGTTCTTC.

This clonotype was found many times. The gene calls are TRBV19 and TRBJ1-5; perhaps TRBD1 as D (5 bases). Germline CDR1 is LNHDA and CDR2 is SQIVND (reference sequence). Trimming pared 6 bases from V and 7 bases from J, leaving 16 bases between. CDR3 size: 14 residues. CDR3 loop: CASSPSGDGQPQHF. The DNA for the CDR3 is TGTGCCAGTAGCCCGTCCGGGGACGGGCAGCCCCAGCATTTT. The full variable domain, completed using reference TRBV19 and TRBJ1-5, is DGGITQSPKYLFRKEGQNVTLSCEQNLNHDAMYWYRQDPGQGLRLIYYSQIVNDFQKGDIAEGYSVSREKKESFPLTVTSAQKNPTAFYLCASSPSGDGQPQHFGDGTRLSIL.

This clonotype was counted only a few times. The CDR3 coding sequence is TGTGCCAGCAAGGGACTAGCGGGTCCTGAATCCTACGAGCAGTACTTC. The encoded protein is CASKGLAGPESYEQYF. The gene calls are TRBV11-2 and TRBJ2-7; 12 bases are shared with TRBD2. Per the germline V gene, CDR1 is SGHAT and CDR2 is FQNNGV. This CDR3 spans 16 amino acids. Germline trimming cut 7 bases from V and 1 base from J; bases unmatched to any gene: 8.

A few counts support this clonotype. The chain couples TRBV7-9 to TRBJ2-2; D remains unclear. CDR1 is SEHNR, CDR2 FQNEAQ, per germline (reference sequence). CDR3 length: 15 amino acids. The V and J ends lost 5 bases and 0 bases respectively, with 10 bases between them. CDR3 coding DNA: TGTGCCAGCAGCGTGAACACCGCGAACACCGGGGAGCTGTTTTTT. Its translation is CASSVNTANTGELFF.

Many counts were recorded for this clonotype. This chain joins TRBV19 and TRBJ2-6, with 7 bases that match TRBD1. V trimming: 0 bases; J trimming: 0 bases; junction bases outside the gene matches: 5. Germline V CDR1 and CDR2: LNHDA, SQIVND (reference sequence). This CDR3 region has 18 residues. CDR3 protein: CASSIDGQASSGANVLTF. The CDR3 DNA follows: TGTGCCAGTAGTATAGATGGACAGGCGAGCTCTGGGGCCAACGTCCTGACTTTC. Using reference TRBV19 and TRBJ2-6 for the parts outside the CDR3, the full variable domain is DGGITQSPKYLFRKEGQNVTLSCEQNLNHDAMYWYRQDPGQGLRLIYYSQIVNDFQKGDIAEGYSVSREKKESFPLTVTSAQKNPTAFYLCASSIDGQASSGANVLTFGAGSRLTVL.